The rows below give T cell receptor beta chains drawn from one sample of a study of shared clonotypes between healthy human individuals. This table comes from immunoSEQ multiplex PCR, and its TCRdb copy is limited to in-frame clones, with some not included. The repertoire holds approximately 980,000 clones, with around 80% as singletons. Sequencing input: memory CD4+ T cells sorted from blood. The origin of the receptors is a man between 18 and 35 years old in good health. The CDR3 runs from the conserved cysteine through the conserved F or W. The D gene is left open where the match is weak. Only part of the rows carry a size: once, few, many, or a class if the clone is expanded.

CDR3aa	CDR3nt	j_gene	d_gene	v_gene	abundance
CAWSGGDGETQYF	TGTGCCTGGAGTGGTGGCGATGGGGAGACCCAGTACTTC	TRBJ2-5	-	TRBV30	-
CASSLAAGPNEQFF	TGCGCCAGCAGCTTGGCTGCGGGGCCCAATGAGCAGTTCTTC	TRBJ2-1	-	TRBV5-1	-
CASSLYRVSTDTQYF	TGTGCCAGCAGTCTATACAGGGTCAGCACAGATACGCAGTATTTT	TRBJ2-3	-	TRBV27	-
CASSLAGTDLYGYTF	TGTGCCAGCAGCTTAGCGGGGACAGATCTCTATGGCTACACCTTC	TRBJ1-2	TRBD1	TRBV7-8	-
CASRQAGGTYEQYF	TGTGCCAGCAGGCAAGCGGGGGGCACCTACGAGCAGTACTTC	TRBJ2-7	TRBD2	TRBV2	once
CASSLGPGFEKLFF	TGTGCCAGCAGTTTGGGCCCAGGGTTTGAAAAACTGTTTTTT	TRBJ1-4	-	TRBV28	once
CASSITGEKTQYF	TGTGCCAGCAGCATTACAGGGGAGAAGACCCAGTACTTC	TRBJ2-5	TRBD1	TRBV2	-
CASSLPGEKTYEQYF	TGTGCCAGCAGCTTGCCGGGAGAAAAAACCTACGAGCAGTACTTC	TRBJ2-7	-	TRBV5-6	-
CSVGVTSSPNEKLFF	TGCAGCGTTGGGGTGACCTCCTCTCCTAATGAAAAACTGTTTTTT	TRBJ1-4	-	TRBV29-1	-
CASSSTGEKLFF	TGTGCCAGCAGTTCCACAGGGGAAAAACTGTTTTTT	TRBJ1-4	-	TRBV6-6	-
CASSRDQTSYEQYF	TGTGCCAGCAGCCGAGACCAGACCTCCTACGAGCAGTACTTC	TRBJ2-7	-	TRBV7-9	-
CASSGRPGTGNTGELFF	TGTGCCAGCAGCGGCAGACCCGGGACAGGGAACACCGGGGAGCTGTTTTTT	TRBJ2-2	TRBD1	TRBV9	-
CASSLQAVFTDTQYF	TGTGCCAGCAGCTTGCAAGCGGTGTTTACAGATACGCAGTATTTT	TRBJ2-3	-	TRBV5-4	-
CASSSGTGDVNEQFF	TGTGCCAGCAGCTCGGGGACAGGGGACGTCAATGAGCAGTTCTTC	TRBJ2-1	TRBD1	TRBV7-9	few
CASSQDPGVDQPQHF	TGCGCCAGCAGCCAAGATCCGGGGGTGGATCAGCCCCAGCATTTT	TRBJ1-5	-	TRBV4-3	-
CASSQNRGTGELFF	TGTGCCAGCAGTCAGAACCGGGGGACCGGGGAGCTGTTTTTT	TRBJ2-2	-	TRBV6-1	-
CASTRAGGYEQYF	TGTGCCAGCACCCGAGCAGGGGGCTACGAGCAGTACTTC	TRBJ2-7	TRBD1	TRBV27	-
CASSPRDTEAFF	TGTGCCAGCAGCCCTCGAGACACTGAAGCTTTCTTT	TRBJ1-1	-	TRBV7-9	-
CASSLSAGWAQHF	TGTGCCAGCAGCTTATCGGCGGGGTGGGCCCAGCATTTT	TRBJ1-5	-	TRBV7-9	-
CASSPGSNWGETQYF	TGTGCCAGTAGTCCCGGGTCGAACTGGGGAGAGACCCAGTACTTC	TRBJ2-5	-	TRBV19	once
CASSQDPSSLYNEQFF	TGCGCCAGCAGCCAAGACCCTAGTTCTCTCTACAATGAGCAGTTCTTC	TRBJ2-1	-	TRBV4-1	-
CASSVVEVPNGYTF	TGTGCCAGCAGTGTTGTAGAGGTTCCGAATGGCTACACCTTC	TRBJ1-2	-	TRBV2	-
CASSEEGGIKTQYF	TGTGCCAGCAGTGAAGAGGGGGGGATAAAGACCCAGTACTTC	TRBJ2-5	-	TRBV2	-
CASSLNPTYEQYF	TGTGCCAGCAGCTTAAATCCCACCTACGAGCAGTACTTC	TRBJ2-7	-	TRBV7-2	-
CASSSRRGLETQYF	TGTGCCAGCAGCTCTCGAAGAGGCTTGGAGACCCAGTACTTC	TRBJ2-5	-	TRBV7-2	-
CASSSRLAGGSEQFF	TGCGCCAGCAGCTCTCGACTAGCGGGAGGGAGTGAGCAGTTCTTC	TRBJ2-1	TRBD2	TRBV5-1	-
CASSQDTSGGADTQYF	TGCGCCAGCAGCCAAGATACTAGCGGGGGGGCAGATACGCAGTATTTT	TRBJ2-3	TRBD2	TRBV4-3	-
CASSPSPGGAGYEQYF	TGTGCCAGCTCACCTAGTCCAGGGGGAGCCGGCTACGAGCAGTACTTC	TRBJ2-7	TRBD1	TRBV18	-
CASSKTSLNTGELFF	TGTGCCAGTAGTAAAACTAGCTTGAACACCGGGGAGCTGTTTTTT	TRBJ2-2	-	TRBV19	-
CASSRYMSVGQGSSFNGYTF	TGCGCCAGCAGCCGTTATATGTCGGTGGGACAGGGGTCATCCTTTAATGGCTACACCTTC	TRBJ1-2	TRBD1	TRBV4-3	-
CAWSRDRGFGSNQPQHF	TGTGCCTGGAGTAGGGACAGGGGGTTCGGGTCGAATCAGCCCCAGCATTTT	TRBJ1-5	TRBD1	TRBV30	-
CASSSGGTYNEQFF	TGTGCCAGCAGCTCGGGTGGAACCTACAATGAGCAGTTCTTC	TRBJ2-1	-	TRBV7-2	-
CASSPSTYSGNTIYF	TGTGCCAGCTCACCATCTACCTACTCTGGAAACACCATATATTTT	TRBJ1-3	-	TRBV18	-
CASNTGGGYGYTF	TGTGCCAGTAACACAGGGGGTGGATATGGCTACACCTTC	TRBJ1-2	TRBD1	TRBV19	many
CASRTSPDRVLHF	TGTGCCAGCAGGACATCCCCGGACAGGGTCCTGCACTTT	TRBJ1-4	TRBD1	TRBV28	many
CAISESTYSYGYTF	TGTGCCATCAGTGAGTCGACTTACTCCTATGGCTACACCTTC	TRBJ1-2	-	TRBV10-3	-
CASSMDRGRADTGELFF	TGTGCCAGTAGTATGGATAGGGGGAGGGCTGACACCGGGGAGCTGTTTTTT	TRBJ2-2	-	TRBV19	-
CASRKDRGTGELFF	TGTGCCAGCAGAAAGGACAGGGGAACCGGGGAGCTGTTTTTT	TRBJ2-2	TRBD1	TRBV7-2	-
CASSLTRGGELFF	TGTGCCAGCAGCTTGACTAGGGGCGGGGAGCTGTTTTTT	TRBJ2-2	-	TRBV11-2	once
CASSDRVLVFGANVLTF	TGTGCCAGCAGTGACAGGGTACTCGTGTTCGGGGCCAACGTCCTGACTTTC	TRBJ2-6	-	TRBV2	many
CASSVAFGESQTQYF	TGTGCCAGCAGCGTAGCCTTCGGGGAAAGCCAGACCCAGTACTTC	TRBJ2-5	-	TRBV9	-